A single sample gave rise to the 21 T cell receptor beta chains below, sequenced in a study of vaccination effects on CD4 cells after COVID-19. These receptors' targets are unknown. Within the ViraFEST assay, antigen-specific CD4+ T cells underwent expansion with viral peptide pools prior to sequencing. Culture lasted about ten days before CD4+ T cell isolation. Nobody among the vaccine recipients had prior SARS-CoV-2 infection (nucleocapsid antibodies were negative). Sequencing used immunoSEQ multiplex PCR; TCRdb keeps in-frame clones, though not all of them. The sample carries roughly 45,000 clones, around 80% recorded once. The sample was CD4+ T cells from PBMCs cultured with SARS-CoV-2 spike peptides, taken before COVID-19 vaccination. Every receptor here comes from a human donor who received a COVID-19 vaccine.

The chain employs TRBV9 and TRBJ1-1, with D uncertain. CDR3 length: 15 amino acids. Germline CDR1 and CDR2: SGDLS and YYNGEE. V was pared by 4 bases and J by 4 bases, with 17 bases between. The CDR3 sequence is CASSPKGGGRTEAFF. CDR3 bases: TGTGCCAGCAGCCCCAAAGGAGGCGGCCGCACTGAAGCTTTCTTT. The full variable domain, completed using reference TRBV9 and TRBJ1-1, is DSGVTQTPKHLITATGQRVTLRCSPRSGDLSVYWYQQSLDQGLQFLIQYYNGEERAKGNILERFSAQQFPDLHSELNLSSLELGDSALYFCASSPKGGGRTEAFFGQGTRLTVV.

This chain connects TRBV7-6 to TRBJ2-1; a weak D match, TRBD1 (6 bases). The germline CDR1 and CDR2 sequences are SGHVS and FNYEAQ. V shed 1 base and J shed 10 bases, with 20 bases lying between them. This CDR3 contains 16 residues. In nucleotides, the CDR3 is TGTGCCAGCAGCTTAGTAAGACAGGTCGGTGGAGTCGAGCAGTTCTTC. Its protein is CASSLVRQVGGVEQFF.

V usage is TRBV7-9 and J usage is TRBJ1-5, with TRBD1 as a possible D gene (6 bases). The V end was cut by 5 bases, the J end by 0 bases, with 11 bases between. This CDR3 contains 15 residues. Germline CDR1 SEHNR, CDR2 FQNEAQ (reference sequence). The CDR3 spells CASSPGVNSNQPQHF. The CDR3 DNA is TGTGCCAGCAGCCCAGGGGTCAATAGCAATCAGCCCCAGCATTTT.

This clone was observed a single time. The gene calls are TRBV5-1 and TRBJ2-3; TRBD2 agrees at 9 bases. The V gene end was trimmed by 0 bases and the J gene end by 2 bases; junction bases not matched to a gene: 1. Germline-derived CDR1 and CDR2 are SGHRS and YFSETQ. This CDR3 is built from 15 residues. The CDR3 DNA follows: TGCGCCAGCAGCTTGGTAGCGGGGGCCACAGATACGCAGTATTTT. Its translation: CASSLVAGATDTQYF. Supplemented by reference TRBV5-1 and TRBJ2-3, the full variable domain reads KAGVTQTPRYLIKTRGQQVTLSCSPISGHRSVSWYQQTPGQGLQFLFEYFSETQRNKGNFPGRFSGRQFSNSRSEMNVSTLELGDSALYLCASSLVAGATDTQYFGPGTRLTVL.

This sequence joins TRBV5-1 and TRBJ1-3; D uncertain. There are 14 residues in the CDR3. Germline CDR1 SGHRS, CDR2 YFSETQ. The V and J ends lost 0 bases and 2 bases respectively, with 6 bases between them. CDR3 DNA sequence: TGCGCCAGCAGCTTGGAATTGACTGGAAACACCATATATTTT. Translating gives CASSLELTGNTIYF.

The rearrangement uses TRBV19 and TRBJ2-1; a weak D match, TRBD1 (5 bases). The germline CDR1 and CDR2 sequences are LNHDA and SQIVND (reference sequence). V was pared by 9 bases and J by 4 bases, with 13 bases between. This CDR3 is 13 amino acids long. The chain's CDR3 is CASHRRDYNEQFF. The CDR3 coding sequence is TGTGCCAGCCACAGGAGAGATTACAATGAGCAGTTCTTC.

The chain couples TRBV6-5 to TRBJ2-6, with no clear D. Germline CDR1 reads MNHEY; CDR2 reads SVGAGI. The V end was cut by 0 bases, the J end by 0 bases, with 6 bases between. There are 16 residues in the CDR3. The CDR3 region has the DNA TGTGCCAGCAGTTACTCCGCGGACTCTGGGGCCAACGTCCTGACTTTC. This translates into CASSYSADSGANVLTF.

The V and J genes are TRBV12-3 or TRBV12-4 and TRBJ1-1; tentative D call: TRBD1 (6 bases). The length of the CDR3 is 13 residues. V lost 10 bases and J 2 bases, leaving 14 bases between the germline ends. CDR3 sequence reads: CAINRDPNTEAFF. In nucleotides, the CDR3 is TGTGCCATCAACAGGGACCCCAACACTGAAGCTTTCTTT.

The rearrangement joins TRBV5-6 to TRBJ2-3; maybe TRBD1 (7 bases). The germline gives CDR1 SGHDT, CDR2 YYEEEE. V lost 0 bases to trimming and J lost 3 bases, with 14 bases between them. The CDR3 runs 16 residues. The CDR3 reads CASSLAWAGGTDTQYF. The CDR3 bases are TGTGCCAGCAGCTTGGCCTGGGCAGGGGGGACAGATACGCAGTATTTT.

This chain uses TRBV24-1 with TRBJ1-6; D ambiguous. The CDR3 contains 13 residues. In germline, CDR1 is KGHDR, CDR2 SFDVKD. The ends were cut back, 9 bases at V and 8 bases at J, with 13 bases in the middle. CDR3 DNA: TGTGCCACCGCCCAGCCGAAGGATTCACCCCTCCACTTT. Translated: CATAQPKDSPLHF.

The V and J genes are TRBV6-4 and TRBJ2-5, with 7 positions matching TRBD2. CDR1 is MRHNA, CDR2 SNTAGT, per germline. With V trimmed by 4 bases and J by 5 bases, 7 bases remained unmatched. This CDR3 is built from 14 residues. The CDR3 DNA reads TGTGCCAGCAGTGCACTAGCGTCGCGGGAGACCCAGTACTTC. This gives the protein CASSALASRETQYF.

This clone appeared a few times. V is TRBV7-2 and J is TRBJ2-2; 12 bases are a match to TRBD2. The CDR3 contains 17 residues. V shed 5 bases, J shed 4 bases, and the junction held 8 bases outside the gene matches. CDR1 and CDR2 (germline): SGHTA, FQGNSA. The CDR3 protein is CASSPSGLAGTTGELFF. The DNA for the CDR3 is TGTGCCAGCAGCCCCTCTGGACTAGCGGGGACCACCGGGGAGCTGTTTTTT.

This clone was seen a single time. The gene calls are TRBV6-5 and TRBJ2-2; D unresolved. Germline V lookup: CDR1 MNHEY, CDR2 SVGAGI. The CDR3 runs to 14 residues. V lost 3 bases and J lost 0, with 5 bases in between. The CDR3 coding sequence is TGTGCCAGCAGTTATAGAGCGAACACCGGGGAGCTGTTTTTT. This gives the protein CASSYRANTGELFF.

V is TRBV24-1 and J is TRBJ2-1, with a tentative D call TRBD1 (6 bases). The CDR3 contains 14 residues. Germline CDR1 KGHDR, CDR2 SFDVKD. Trimming cost V 5 bases and J 4 bases, with 11 bases left between them. CDR3 bases: TGTGCCACCAGTGGAGCAGGGGCATACAATGAGCAGTTCTTC. As protein: CATSGAGAYNEQFF.

This chain joins TRBV20-1 and TRBJ2-3; D uncertain. Trimming removed 7 bases from V and 1 base from J, with 6 bases in between. The CDR3 extends over 11 amino acids. Per the germline V gene, CDR1 is DFQATT and CDR2 is SNEGSKA (reference sequence). Here the CDR3 DNA reads TGCAGTGTTGATCGCACAGATACGCAGTATTTT. This sequence encodes CSVDRTDTQYF.

The chain uses TRBV5-1 and TRBJ2-7; maybe TRBD1 (8 bases). The CDR3 length is 13 residues. Germline lookup yields CDR1 SGHRS and CDR2 YFSETQ. The ends were cut back, 4 bases at V and 7 bases at J, with 15 bases in the middle. This CDR3 is CASSQGQGGEQYV. CDR3 bases: TGCGCCAGCAGCCAAGGACAGGGAGGGGAGCAGTACGTC.

The rearrangement joins TRBV7-2 to TRBJ2-5; TRBD2 aligns across 10 bases. CDR3 size: 18 residues. V shed 2 bases and J 4 bases; nucleotides not matched to a gene: 13. Germline V gene lookup returns CDR1 SGHTA and CDR2 FQGNSA. The CDR3 DNA sequence: TGTGCCAGCAGCTTACTAGCTACTAGCGGGGTGCGAGGAGAGACCCAGTACTTC. This encodes CASSLLATSGVRGETQYF.

The chain employs TRBV3-1 (or the pseudogene TRBV3-2) and TRBJ2-5; 9 bases fit TRBD2. The CDR3 loop spans 15 amino acids. J gave up 4 bases and V 5 bases, and 8 bases lay outside the gene matches. Germline CDR1 reads LGHDT; CDR2 reads YNNKEL (reference sequence). The CDR3 loop is CASSKGSAGGETQYF. For the CDR3, the DNA is TGTGCCAGCAGCAAAGGTTCAGCGGGAGGAGAGACCCAGTACTTC.

This clone is labeled large. The chain has TRBV5-1 and TRBJ2-3; 9 bases match TRBD1. This CDR3 spans 19 amino acids. After removal of 0 bases from V and 3 bases from J, the junction contained 14 bases not matched to a gene. Germline CDR1 SGHRS, CDR2 YFSETQ. CDR3 amino acids: CASSLAPLGQGSVTDTQYF. CDR3 bases: TGCGCCAGCAGCTTGGCCCCTCTAGGACAGGGGAGTGTTACAGATACGCAGTATTTT.

The chain is built from TRBV6-6 and TRBJ2-2; 8 nucleotides line up with TRBD1. The CDR3 has 16 residues. V was pared by 2 bases and J by 4 bases, with 6 bases of the junction left unmatched. Looked up from germline, CDR1 is MNHNY and CDR2 is SVGAGI (reference sequence). This CDR3 is CASSYGQGPSTGELFF. CDR3 sequence (DNA): TGTGCCAGCAGTTACGGACAGGGCCCGTCCACCGGGGAGCTGTTTTTT.

This clone was detected a few times. The V gene is TRBV7-7, the J gene TRBJ1-1; D call uncertain. The CDR3 runs 13 residues. Germline values: CDR1 SSHAT, CDR2 FNYEAQ (reference sequence). The V end was cut by 1 base, the J end by 3 bases, with 6 bases between. For the CDR3, the DNA is TGTGCCAGCAGCTTAGAACGGGACACTGAAGCTTTCTTT. Its translation: CASSLERDTEAFF.